This T cell receptor beta chain was observed in a study of cytomegalovirus exposure and HLA in healthy donors. General study points: TCR beta V segments were, for the most part, productive about 87% or about 30% of the time in an earlier analysis. Differences between HLA loci emerged in a later analysis of TCR association rates, with DRB1 most and HLA-C fewest.

The PCR had 60 Vbeta and 13 Jbeta primers. Clones were read by immunoSEQ multiplex PCR, and TCRdb kept only the in-frame ones, dropping some. The sample yields roughly 160,000 clones, approximately 79% seen once. This clone was observed a few times. The antigen remains undetermined. Nominally healthy donors provided the samples, though records likely missed some immune exposures. The V gene end was trimmed by 9 bases and the J gene end by 4 bases; junction bases not matched to a gene: 5. The length of the CDR3 is 13 residues. The V gene's germline CDR1 is LNHDA and CDR2 SQIVND (reference sequence). This sequence was found in a middle-aged man in good health and CMV-seropositive. Sequences were obtained from PBMCs. The chain combines TRBV19 with TRBJ1-5, with 8 bases lining up with TRBD1. In DNA form, the CDR3 reads TGTGCCAGCCGGACAGGGCGTAATCAGCCCCAGCATTTT. Residues: CASRTGRNQPQHF.